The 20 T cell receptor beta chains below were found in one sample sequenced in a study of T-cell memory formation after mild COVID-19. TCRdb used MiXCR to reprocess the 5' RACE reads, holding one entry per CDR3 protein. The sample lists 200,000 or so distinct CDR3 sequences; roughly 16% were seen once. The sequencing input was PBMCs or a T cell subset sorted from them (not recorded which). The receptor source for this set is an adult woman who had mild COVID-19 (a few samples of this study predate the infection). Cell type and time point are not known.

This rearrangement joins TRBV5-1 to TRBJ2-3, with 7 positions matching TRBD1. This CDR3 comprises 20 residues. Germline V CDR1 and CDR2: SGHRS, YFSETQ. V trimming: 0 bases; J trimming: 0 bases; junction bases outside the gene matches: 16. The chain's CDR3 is CASSLARGIRQGTSTDTQYF. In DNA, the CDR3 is TGCGCCAGCAGCTTGGCCCGAGGAATTCGACAGGGAACGAGCACAGATACGCAGTATTTT.

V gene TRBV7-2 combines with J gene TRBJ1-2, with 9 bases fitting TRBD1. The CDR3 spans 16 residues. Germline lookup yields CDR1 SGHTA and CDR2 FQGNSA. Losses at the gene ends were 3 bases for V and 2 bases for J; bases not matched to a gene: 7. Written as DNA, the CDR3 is TGTGCCAGCAGCTTCCCCCCCGGACAGGGGAACTATGGCTACACCTTC. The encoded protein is CASSFPPGQGNYGYTF.

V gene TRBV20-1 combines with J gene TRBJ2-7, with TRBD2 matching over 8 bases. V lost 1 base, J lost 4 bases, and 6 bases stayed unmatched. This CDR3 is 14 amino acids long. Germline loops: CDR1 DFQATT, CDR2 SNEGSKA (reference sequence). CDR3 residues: CSARVDSGIYEQYF. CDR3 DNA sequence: TGCAGTGCTAGAGTTGATAGCGGGATTTACGAGCAGTACTTC.

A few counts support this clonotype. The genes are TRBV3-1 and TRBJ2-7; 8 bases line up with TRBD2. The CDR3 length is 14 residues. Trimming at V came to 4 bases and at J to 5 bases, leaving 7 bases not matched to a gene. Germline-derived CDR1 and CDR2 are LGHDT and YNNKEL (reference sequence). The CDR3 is CASSRSGSSNEQYF. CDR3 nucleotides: TGTGCCAGCAGCCGGAGCGGGAGCAGCAACGAGCAGTACTTC.

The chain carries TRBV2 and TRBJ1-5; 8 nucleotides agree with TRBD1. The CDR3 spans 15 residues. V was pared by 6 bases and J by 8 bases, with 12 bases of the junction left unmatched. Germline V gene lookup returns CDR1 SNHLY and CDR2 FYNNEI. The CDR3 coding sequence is TGTGCCAGCAGACGACAGGGGCTCACGGTGGAGCCCCAGCATTTT. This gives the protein CASRRQGLTVEPQHF.

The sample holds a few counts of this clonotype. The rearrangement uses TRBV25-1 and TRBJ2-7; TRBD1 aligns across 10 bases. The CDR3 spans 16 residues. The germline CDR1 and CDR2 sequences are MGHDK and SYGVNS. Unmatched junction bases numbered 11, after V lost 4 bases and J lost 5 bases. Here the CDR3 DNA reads TGTGCCAGCAGTGCCGACAGGGGGCTATTCTCTGACGAGCAGTACTTC. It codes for CASSADRGLFSDEQYF.

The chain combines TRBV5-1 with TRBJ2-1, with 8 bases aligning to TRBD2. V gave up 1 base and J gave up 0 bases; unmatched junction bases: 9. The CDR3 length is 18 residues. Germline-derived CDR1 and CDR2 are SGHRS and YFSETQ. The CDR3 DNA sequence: TGCGCCAGCAGCTTGAGCCCCCAGCGGGAGAGCTCCTACAATGAGCAGTTCTTC. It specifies CASSLSPQRESSYNEQFF.

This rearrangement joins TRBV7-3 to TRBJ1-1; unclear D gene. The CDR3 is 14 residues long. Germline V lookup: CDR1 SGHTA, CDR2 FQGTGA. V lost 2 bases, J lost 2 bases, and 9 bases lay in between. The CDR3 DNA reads TGTGCCAGCAGCTTATCACCCAGCAACACTGAAGCTTTCTTT. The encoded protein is CASSLSPSNTEAFF.

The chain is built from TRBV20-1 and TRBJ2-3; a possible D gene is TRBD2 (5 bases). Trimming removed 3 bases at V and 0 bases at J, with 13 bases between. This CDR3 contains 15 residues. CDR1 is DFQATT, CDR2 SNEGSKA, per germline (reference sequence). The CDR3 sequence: CSASAADLSTDTQYF. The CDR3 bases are TGCAGTGCTAGCGCAGCGGATTTAAGCACAGATACGCAGTATTTT.

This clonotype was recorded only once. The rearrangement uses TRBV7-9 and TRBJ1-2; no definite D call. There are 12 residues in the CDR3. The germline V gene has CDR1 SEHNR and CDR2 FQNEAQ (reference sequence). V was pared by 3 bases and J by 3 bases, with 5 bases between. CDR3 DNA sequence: TGTGCCAGCAGCTTCGTGGACTATGGCTACACCTTC. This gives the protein CASSFVDYGYTF. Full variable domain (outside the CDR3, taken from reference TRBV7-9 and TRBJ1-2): DTGVSQNPRHKITKRGQNVTFRCDPISEHNRLYWYRQTLGQGPEFLTYFQNEAQLEKSRLLSDRFSAERPKGSFSTLEIQRTEQGDSAMYLCASSFVDYGYTFGSGTRLTVV.

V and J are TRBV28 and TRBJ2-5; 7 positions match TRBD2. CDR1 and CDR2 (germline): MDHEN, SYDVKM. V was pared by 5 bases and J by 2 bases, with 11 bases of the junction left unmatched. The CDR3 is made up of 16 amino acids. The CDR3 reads CASSAVRGTTQETQYF. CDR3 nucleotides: TGTGCCAGCAGTGCGGTCCGGGGGACTACACAAGAGACCCAGTACTTC.

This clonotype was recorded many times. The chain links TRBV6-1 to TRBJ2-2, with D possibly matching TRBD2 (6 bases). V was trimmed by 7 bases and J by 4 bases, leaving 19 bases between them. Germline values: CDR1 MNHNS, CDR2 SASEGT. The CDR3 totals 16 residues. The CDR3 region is CASILGSGGATGELFF. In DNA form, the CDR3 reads TGTGCCAGCATCCTCGGCTCCGGCGGGGCCACCGGGGAGCTGTTTTTT.

The CDR3 region is CASSPGAGVTYEQYF. CDR3 bases: TGTGCCAGCTCACCAGGCGCAGGGGTGACCTACGAGCAGTACTTC. The chain joins TRBV18 to TRBJ2-7; D is perhaps TRBD1 (6 bases). The length of the CDR3 is 15 residues. The V and J ends lost 2 bases and 2 bases respectively, with 13 bases between them. Germline V gene data show CDR1 as KGHSH and CDR2 as LQKENI.

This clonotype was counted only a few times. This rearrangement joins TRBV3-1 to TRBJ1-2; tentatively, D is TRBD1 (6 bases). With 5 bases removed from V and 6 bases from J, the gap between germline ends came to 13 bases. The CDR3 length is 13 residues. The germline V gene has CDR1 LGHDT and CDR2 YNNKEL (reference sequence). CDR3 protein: CASSTRQANGYTF. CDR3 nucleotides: TGTGCCAGCAGCACGCGACAGGCGAATGGCTACACCTTC. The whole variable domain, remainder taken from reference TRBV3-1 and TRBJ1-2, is DTAVSQTPKYLVTQMGNDKSIKCEQNLGHDTMYWYKQDSKKFLKIMFSYNNKELIINETVPNRFSPKSPDKAHLNLHINSLELGDSAVYFCASSTRQANGYTFGSGTRLTVV.

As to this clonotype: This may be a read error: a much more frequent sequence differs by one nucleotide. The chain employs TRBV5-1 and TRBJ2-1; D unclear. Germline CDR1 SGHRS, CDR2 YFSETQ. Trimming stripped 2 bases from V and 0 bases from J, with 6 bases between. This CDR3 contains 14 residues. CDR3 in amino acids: CASSLFGSYNEQFF. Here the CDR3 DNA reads TGCGCCAGCAGCTTATTTGGCTCCTACAATGAGCAGTTCTTC.

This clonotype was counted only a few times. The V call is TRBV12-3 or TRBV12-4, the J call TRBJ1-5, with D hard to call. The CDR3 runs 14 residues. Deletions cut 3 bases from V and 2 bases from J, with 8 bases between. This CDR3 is CASSLAAGNQPQHF. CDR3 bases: TGTGCCAGCAGTTTGGCTGCAGGCAATCAGCCCCAGCATTTT.

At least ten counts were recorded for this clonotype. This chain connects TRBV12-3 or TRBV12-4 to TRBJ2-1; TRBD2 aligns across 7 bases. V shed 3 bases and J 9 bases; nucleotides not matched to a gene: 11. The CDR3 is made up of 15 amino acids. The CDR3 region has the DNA TGTGCCAGCAGTTTTGGAGGCGGGAGCCCGGGTGAGCAGTTCTTC. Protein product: CASSFGGGSPGEQFF.

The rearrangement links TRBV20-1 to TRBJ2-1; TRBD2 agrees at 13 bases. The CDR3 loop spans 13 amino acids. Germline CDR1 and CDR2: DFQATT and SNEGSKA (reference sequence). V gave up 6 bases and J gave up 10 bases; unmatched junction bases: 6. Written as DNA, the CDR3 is TGCAGTGCCCCGACTAGCGGGAGGTTGGAGCAGTTCTTC. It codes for CSAPTSGRLEQFF.

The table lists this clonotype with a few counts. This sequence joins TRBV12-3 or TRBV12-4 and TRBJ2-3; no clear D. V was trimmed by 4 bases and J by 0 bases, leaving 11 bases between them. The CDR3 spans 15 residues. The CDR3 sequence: CASSSAILSTDTQYF. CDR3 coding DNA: TGTGCCAGCAGTTCAGCAATCTTAAGCACAGATACGCAGTATTTT.

CDR3 DNA sequence: TGTGCCAGTAGCGCAGTGATCTCTGGAAACACCATATATTTT. Translation gives CASSAVISGNTIYF. V is TRBV19 and J is TRBJ1-3; D not certain. Trimming removed 6 bases from V and 0 bases from J, with 9 bases in between. CDR1 is LNHDA and CDR2 is SQIVND in the germline V gene (reference sequence). The length of the CDR3 is 14 residues. Full variable domain (outside the CDR3, taken from reference TRBV19 and TRBJ1-3): DGGITQSPKYLFRKEGQNVTLSCEQNLNHDAMYWYRQDPGQGLRLIYYSQIVNDFQKGDIAEGYSVSREKKESFPLTVTSAQKNPTAFYLCASSAVISGNTIYFGEGSWLTVV.